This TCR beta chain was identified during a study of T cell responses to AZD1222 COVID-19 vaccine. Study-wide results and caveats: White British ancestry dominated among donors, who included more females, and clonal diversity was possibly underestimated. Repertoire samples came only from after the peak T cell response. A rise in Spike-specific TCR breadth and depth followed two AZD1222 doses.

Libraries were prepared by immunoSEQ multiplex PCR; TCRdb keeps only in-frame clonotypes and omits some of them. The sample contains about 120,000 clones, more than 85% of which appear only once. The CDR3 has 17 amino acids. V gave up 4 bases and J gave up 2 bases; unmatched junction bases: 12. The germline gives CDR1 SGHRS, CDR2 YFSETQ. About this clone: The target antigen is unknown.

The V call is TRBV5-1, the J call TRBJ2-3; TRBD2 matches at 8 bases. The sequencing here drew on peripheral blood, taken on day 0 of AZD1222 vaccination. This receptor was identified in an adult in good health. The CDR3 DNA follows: TGCGCCAGCAGCGCCCCCAGTTTAGCGGGATACACAGATACGCAGTATTTT. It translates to CASSAPSLAGYTDTQYF.